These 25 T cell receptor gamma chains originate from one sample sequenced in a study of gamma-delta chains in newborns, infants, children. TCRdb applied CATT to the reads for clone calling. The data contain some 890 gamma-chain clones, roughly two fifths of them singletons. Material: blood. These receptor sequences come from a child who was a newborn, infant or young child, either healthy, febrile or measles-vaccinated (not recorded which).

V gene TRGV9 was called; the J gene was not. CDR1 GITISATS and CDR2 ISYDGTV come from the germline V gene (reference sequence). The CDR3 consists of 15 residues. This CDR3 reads CALWEVHPNYYKNLF. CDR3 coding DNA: TGTGCCTTGTGGGAGGTGCATCCGAATTATTATAAGAACCTCTTT.

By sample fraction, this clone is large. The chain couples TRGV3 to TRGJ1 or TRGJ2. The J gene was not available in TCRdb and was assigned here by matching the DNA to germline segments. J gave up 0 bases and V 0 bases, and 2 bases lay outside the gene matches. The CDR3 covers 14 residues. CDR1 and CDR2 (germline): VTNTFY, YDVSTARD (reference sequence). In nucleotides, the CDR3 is TGTGCCACCTGGGACAGGCGGAATTATTATAAGAAACTCTTT. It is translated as CATWDRRNYYKKLF.

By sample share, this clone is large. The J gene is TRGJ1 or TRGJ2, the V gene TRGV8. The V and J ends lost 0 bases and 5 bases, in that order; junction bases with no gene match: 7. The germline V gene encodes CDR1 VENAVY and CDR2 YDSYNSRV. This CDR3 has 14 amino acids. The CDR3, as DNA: TGTGCCACCTGGGATAGGGTAGAGGATTATAAGAAACTCTTT. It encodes CATWDRVEDYKKLF.

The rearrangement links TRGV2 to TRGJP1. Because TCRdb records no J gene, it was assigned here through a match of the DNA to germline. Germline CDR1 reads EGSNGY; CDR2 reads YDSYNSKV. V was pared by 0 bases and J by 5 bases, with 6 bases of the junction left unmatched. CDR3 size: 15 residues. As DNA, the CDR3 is TGTGCCACCTGGGACGGGCTACTTACTGGTTGGTTCAAGATATTT. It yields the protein CATWDGLLTGWFKIF.

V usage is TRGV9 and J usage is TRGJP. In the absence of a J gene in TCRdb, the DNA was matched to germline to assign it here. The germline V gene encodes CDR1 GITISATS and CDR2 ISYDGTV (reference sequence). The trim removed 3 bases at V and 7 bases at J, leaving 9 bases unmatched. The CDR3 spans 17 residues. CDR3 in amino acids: CALWECPGELGKKIKVF. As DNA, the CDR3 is TGTGCCTTGTGGGAGTGTCCCGGGGAGTTGGGCAAAAAAATCAAGGTATTT.

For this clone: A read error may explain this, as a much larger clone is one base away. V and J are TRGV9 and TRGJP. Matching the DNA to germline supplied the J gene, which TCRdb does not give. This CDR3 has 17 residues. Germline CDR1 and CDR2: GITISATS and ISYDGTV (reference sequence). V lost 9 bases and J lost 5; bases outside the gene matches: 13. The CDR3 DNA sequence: TGTGCCTTGAGGGCCAACAAAGAAGAGTTGGGCAAAAAAATCAAGGTATTT. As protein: CALRANKEELGKKIKVF.

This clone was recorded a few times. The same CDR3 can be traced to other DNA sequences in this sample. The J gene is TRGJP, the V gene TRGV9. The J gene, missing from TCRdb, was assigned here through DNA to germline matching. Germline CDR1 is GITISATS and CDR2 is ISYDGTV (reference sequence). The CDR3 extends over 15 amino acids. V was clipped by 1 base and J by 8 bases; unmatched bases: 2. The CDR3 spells CALWEVKLGKKIKVF. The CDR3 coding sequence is TGTGCCTTGTGGGAGGTTAAGTTGGGCAAAAAAATCAAGGTATTT.

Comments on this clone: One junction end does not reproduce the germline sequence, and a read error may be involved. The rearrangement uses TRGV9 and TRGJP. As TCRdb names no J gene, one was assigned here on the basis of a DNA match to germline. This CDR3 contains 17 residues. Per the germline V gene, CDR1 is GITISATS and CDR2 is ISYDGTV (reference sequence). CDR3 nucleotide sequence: TGTGCCTTGTGGGACCTGAACCAAGAGTTGGGCAGAAAAATCAAGGTATTT. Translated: CALWDLNQELGRKIKVF.

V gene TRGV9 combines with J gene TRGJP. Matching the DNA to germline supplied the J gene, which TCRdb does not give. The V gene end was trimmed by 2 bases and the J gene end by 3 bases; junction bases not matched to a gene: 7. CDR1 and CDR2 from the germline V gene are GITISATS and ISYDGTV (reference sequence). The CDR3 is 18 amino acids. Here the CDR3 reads CALWEASLQELGKKIKVF. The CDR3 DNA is TGTGCCTTGTGGGAGGCGTCCCTGCAAGAGTTGGGCAAAAAAATCAAGGTATTT.

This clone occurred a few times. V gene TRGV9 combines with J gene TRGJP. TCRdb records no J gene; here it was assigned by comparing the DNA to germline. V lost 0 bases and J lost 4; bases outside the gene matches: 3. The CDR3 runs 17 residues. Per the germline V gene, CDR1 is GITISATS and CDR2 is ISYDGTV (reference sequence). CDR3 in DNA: TGTGCCTTGTGGGAGGTGCTTCAAGAGTTGGGCAAAAAAATCAAGGTATTT. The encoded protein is CALWEVLQELGKKIKVF.

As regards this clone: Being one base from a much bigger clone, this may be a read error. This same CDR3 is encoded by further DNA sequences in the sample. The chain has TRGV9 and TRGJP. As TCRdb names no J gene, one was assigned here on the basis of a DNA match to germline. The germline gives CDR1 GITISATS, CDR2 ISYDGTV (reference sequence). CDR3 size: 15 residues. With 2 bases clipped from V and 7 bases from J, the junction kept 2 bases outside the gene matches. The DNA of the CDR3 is TGTGCCTTGTGGGAGGGGGAGTTGGGCAAAAAAATCAAGGTATTT. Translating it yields CALWEGELGKKIKVF.

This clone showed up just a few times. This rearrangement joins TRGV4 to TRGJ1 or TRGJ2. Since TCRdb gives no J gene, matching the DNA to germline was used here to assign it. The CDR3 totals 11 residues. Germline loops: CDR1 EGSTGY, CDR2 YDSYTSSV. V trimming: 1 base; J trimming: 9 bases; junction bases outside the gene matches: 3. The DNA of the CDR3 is TGTGCCACCTGGGATGGATGTAAGAAACTCTTT. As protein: CATWDGCKKLF.

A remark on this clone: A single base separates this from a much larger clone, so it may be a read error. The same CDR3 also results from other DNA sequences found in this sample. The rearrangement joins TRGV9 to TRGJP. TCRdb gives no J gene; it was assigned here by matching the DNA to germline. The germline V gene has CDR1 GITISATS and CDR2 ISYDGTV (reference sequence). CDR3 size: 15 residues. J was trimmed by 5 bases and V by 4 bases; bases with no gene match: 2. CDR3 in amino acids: CALWEEELGKKIKVF. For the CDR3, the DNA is TGTGCCTTGTGGGAAGAAGAGTTGGGCAAAAAAATCAAGGTATTT.

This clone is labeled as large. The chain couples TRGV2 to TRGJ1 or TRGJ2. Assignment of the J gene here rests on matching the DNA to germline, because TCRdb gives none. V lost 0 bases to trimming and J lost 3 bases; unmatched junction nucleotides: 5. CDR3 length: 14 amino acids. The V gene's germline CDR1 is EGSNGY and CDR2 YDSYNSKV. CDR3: CATWDGPAYYKKLF. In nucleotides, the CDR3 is TGTGCCACCTGGGACGGGCCGGCTTATTATAAGAAACTCTTT.

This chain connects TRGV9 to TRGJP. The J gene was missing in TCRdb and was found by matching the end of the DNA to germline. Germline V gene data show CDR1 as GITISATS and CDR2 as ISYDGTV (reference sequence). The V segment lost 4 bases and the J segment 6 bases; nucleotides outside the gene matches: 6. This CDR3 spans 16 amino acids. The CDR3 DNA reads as TGTGCCTTGTGGGACGATAGAGAGTTGGGCAAAAAAATCAAGGTATTT. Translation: CALWDDRELGKKIKVF.

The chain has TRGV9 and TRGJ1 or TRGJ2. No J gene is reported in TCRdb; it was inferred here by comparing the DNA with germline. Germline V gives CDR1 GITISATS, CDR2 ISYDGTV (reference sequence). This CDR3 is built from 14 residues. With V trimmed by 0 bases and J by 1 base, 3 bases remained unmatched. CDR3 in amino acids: CALWEVLNYYKKLF. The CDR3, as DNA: TGTGCCTTGTGGGAGGTGCTCAATTATTATAAGAAACTCTTT.

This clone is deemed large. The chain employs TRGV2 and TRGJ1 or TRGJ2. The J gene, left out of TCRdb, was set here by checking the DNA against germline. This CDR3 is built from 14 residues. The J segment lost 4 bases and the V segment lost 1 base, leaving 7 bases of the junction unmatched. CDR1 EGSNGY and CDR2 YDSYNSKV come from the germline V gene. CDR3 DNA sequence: TGTGCCACCTGGGACGGCCCAGAGTATTATAAGAAACTCTTT. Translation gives CATWDGPEYYKKLF.

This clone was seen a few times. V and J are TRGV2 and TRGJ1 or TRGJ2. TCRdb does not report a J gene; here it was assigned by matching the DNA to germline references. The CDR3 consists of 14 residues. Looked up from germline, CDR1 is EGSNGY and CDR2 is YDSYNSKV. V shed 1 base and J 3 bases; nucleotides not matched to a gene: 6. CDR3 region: CATWDGYFYYKKLF. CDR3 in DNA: TGTGCCACCTGGGACGGATACTTTTATTATAAGAAACTCTTT.

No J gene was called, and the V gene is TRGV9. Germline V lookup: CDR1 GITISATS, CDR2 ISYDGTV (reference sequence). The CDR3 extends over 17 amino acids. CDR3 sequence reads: CALWEVQEELGKKIMVF. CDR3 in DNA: TGTGCCTTGTGGGAGGTGCAGGAAGAGTTGGGCAAAAAAATCATGGTATTT.

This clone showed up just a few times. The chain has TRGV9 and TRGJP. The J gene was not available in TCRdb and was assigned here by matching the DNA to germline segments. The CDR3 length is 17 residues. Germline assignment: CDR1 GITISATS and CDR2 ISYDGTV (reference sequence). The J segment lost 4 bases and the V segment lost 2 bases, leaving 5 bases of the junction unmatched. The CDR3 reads CALWEGAQELGKKIKVF. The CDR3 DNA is TGTGCCTTGTGGGAGGGGGCCCAAGAGTTGGGCAAAAAAATCAAGGTATTT.

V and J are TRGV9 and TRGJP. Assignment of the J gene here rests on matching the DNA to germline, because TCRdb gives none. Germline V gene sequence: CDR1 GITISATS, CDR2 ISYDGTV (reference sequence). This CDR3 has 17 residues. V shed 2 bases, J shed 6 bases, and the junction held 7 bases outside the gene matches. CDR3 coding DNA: TGTGCCTTGTGGGAGGGGGTCGGAGAGTTGGGCAAAAAAATCAAGGTATTT. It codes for CALWEGVGELGKKIKVF.

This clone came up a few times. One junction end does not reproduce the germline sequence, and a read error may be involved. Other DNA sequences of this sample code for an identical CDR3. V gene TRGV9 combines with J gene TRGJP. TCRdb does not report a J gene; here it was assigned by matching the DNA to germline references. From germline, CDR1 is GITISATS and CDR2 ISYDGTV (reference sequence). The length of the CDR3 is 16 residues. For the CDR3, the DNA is TGTGCCTTGTGGGAGGTCCAAGAGCTGGGCAAAAAAATCAAGGTATTT. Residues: CALWEVQELGKKIKVF.

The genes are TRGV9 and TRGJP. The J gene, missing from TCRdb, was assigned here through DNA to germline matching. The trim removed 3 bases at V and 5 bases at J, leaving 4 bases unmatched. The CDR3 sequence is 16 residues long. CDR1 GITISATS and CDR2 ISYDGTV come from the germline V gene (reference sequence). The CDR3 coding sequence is TGTGCCTTGTGGGAGCGGAAAGAGTTGGGCAAAAAAATCAAGGTATTT. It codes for CALWERKELGKKIKVF.

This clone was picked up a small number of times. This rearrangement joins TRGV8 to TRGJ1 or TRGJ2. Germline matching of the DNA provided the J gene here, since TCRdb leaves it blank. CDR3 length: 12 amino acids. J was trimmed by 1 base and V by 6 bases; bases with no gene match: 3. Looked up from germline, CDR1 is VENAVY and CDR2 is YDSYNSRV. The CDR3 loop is CATWSNYYKKLF. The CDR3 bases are TGTGCCACCTGGTCTAATTATTATAAGAAACTCTTT.

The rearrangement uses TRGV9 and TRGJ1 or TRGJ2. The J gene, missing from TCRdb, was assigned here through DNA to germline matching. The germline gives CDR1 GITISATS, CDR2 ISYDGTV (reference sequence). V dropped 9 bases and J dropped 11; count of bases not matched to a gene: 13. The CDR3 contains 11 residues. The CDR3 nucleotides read TGTGCCTTGGGGAGGGGGCTGGAGAAACTCTTT. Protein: CALGRGLEKLF.